The next 11 T cell receptor beta chains were all read from a single sample in a study of shared clonotypes between healthy human individuals. Repertoires were generated with immunoSEQ multiplex PCR, while TCRdb's copy carries only in-frame clones and drops some. The table lists roughly 640,000 clones, 74% of them singletons. Sequenced material: memory CD4+ T cells sorted from blood. As to subset: CD45RA-negative fraction. All receptors derive from a woman under 40 in good health.

As for this clone: An end of the junction differs from the germline gene, which may be a read error. The gene calls are TRBV29-1 and TRBJ2-7; D not resolved. The germline gives CDR1 SQVTM, CDR2 ANQGSEA. There are 11 residues in the CDR3. CDR3 nucleotide sequence: TGCAGCGTTGAACGGTCCTCCGAGCAGTACTTC. Translation: CSVERSSEQYF.

V usage is TRBV10-3 and J usage is TRBJ2-7; D may be TRBD2 (5 bases). The CDR3 has 15 residues. Germline loops: CDR1 ENHRY, CDR2 SYGVKD. V was cut by 3 bases and J by 7 bases, with 19 bases left in between. Written as DNA, the CDR3 is TGTGCCATCAGTGAACCCCGGGAACCTCGGGATGAGCAGTACTTC. Translation: CAISEPREPRDEQYF.

The gene calls are TRBV11-2 and TRBJ2-1; 12 nucleotides line up with TRBD2. This CDR3 is 15 amino acids long. The trim removed 6 bases at V and 3 bases at J, leaving 3 bases unmatched. The germline gives CDR1 SGHAT, CDR2 FQNNGV. Here the CDR3 reads CASRRTSGIYNEQFF. The CDR3 region has the DNA TGTGCCAGCAGACGGACTAGCGGGATCTACAATGAGCAGTTCTTC.

There are a few counts of this clone. The rearrangement uses TRBV7-9 and TRBJ2-5; 7 nucleotides agree with TRBD2. The V gene end was trimmed by 8 bases and the J gene end by 2 bases; junction bases not matched to a gene: 8. Germline values: CDR1 SEHNR, CDR2 FQNEAQ (reference sequence). The CDR3 runs 14 residues. The CDR3 DNA reads TGTGCCAGCGGAATAGCGGGTAATCAAGAGACCCAGTACTTC. It is translated as CASGIAGNQETQYF. The full variable domain, completed using reference TRBV7-9 and TRBJ2-5, is DTGVSQNPRHKITKRGQNVTFRCDPISEHNRLYWYRQTLGQGPEFLTYFQNEAQLEKSRLLSDRFSAERPKGSFSTLEIQRTEQGDSAMYLCASGIAGNQETQYFGPGTRLLVL.

The J gene is TRBJ2-1, the V gene TRBV5-8; a possible D gene is TRBD2 (6 bases). This CDR3 comprises 15 residues. Germline CDR1 SGHTS, CDR2 YDEGEE. V was clipped by 8 bases and J by 5 bases, with 20 bases between them. The CDR3 loop reads CASSLGGESHNEQFF. The DNA for the CDR3 is TGTGCCAGTTCCCTTGGAGGGGAGTCCCACAATGAGCAGTTCTTC. The full variable domain, rest sourced from reference TRBV5-8 and TRBJ2-1, is EAGVTQSPTHLIKTRGQQATLRCSPISGHTSVYWYQQALGLGLQFLLWYDEGEERNRGNFPPRFSGRQFPNYSSELNVNALELEDSALYLCASSLGGESHNEQFFGPGTRLTVL.

The chain employs TRBV29-1 and TRBJ1-1; D ambiguous. V shed 6 bases and J shed 6 bases, with 17 bases lying between them. The germline CDR1 and CDR2 sequences are SQVTM and ANQGSEA. This CDR3 is built from 13 residues. The CDR3 sequence: CSVFPTGIPEAFF. In nucleotides, the CDR3 is TGCAGCGTCTTTCCGACGGGAATTCCTGAAGCTTTCTTT.

J is TRBJ2-1 and V is TRBV19; 10 nucleotides line up with TRBD2. Germline lookup yields CDR1 LNHDA and CDR2 SQIVND (reference sequence). The CDR3 is made up of 15 amino acids. The V segment lost 4 bases and the J segment 8 bases; nucleotides outside the gene matches: 8. The DNA for the CDR3 is TGTGCCAGTAGTAGCTCTAGCGGGAGCCCCCATGAGCAGTTCTTC. This sequence encodes CASSSSSGSPHEQFF.

The chain employs TRBV27 and TRBJ2-5, with D possibly matching TRBD1 (7 bases). Trimming took off 5 bases at V and 5 bases at J, with 15 bases between the two ends. CDR3 length equals 14 residues. Germline V gene data show CDR1 as MNHEY and CDR2 as SMNVEV (reference sequence). In nucleotides, the CDR3 is TGTGCCAGCAGTCTCCAGGGGGGTCGGGAGACCCAGTACTTC. Encoded protein: CASSLQGGRETQYF.

Points on this clone: This specimen includes other DNA sequences encoding the same CDR3. The chain employs TRBV2 and TRBJ1-2; D unresolved. The germline V gene has CDR1 SNHLY and CDR2 FYNNEI. Deletions cut 3 bases from V and 0 bases from J, with 8 bases between. The CDR3 is made up of 14 amino acids. Here the CDR3 DNA reads TGTGCCAGCAGTGAGCGGGGAACTAACTATGGCTACACCTTC. This encodes CASSERGTNYGYTF.

This clone was detected once. One end of the junction is discordant with germline, which a read error may explain. The CDR3 sequence: CASSLDDGNQPQHF. CDR3 bases: TGTGCCAGCAGTTTAGACGATGGCAATCAGCCCCAGCATTTT. The chain combines TRBV7-8 with TRBJ1-5; D is uncertain. The CDR3 spans 14 residues. CDR1 SGHVS and CDR2 FQNEAQ come from the germline V gene.

For the CDR3, the DNA is TGTGCCAGCAGCTTTACCGCGGGGAGTGCTAATGAAAAACTGTTTTTT. It translates to CASSFTAGSANEKLFF. V usage is TRBV5-4 and J usage is TRBJ1-4; D unclear. The V gene's germline CDR1 is SGHNT and CDR2 YYREEE (reference sequence). This CDR3 is built from 16 residues. The germline V and J ends were trimmed by 2 bases and 3 bases, with 14 bases remaining between them.